The next 23 T cell receptor beta chains were all read from a single sample in a study of blood T cell repertoires in COVID-19 (dated by TCRdb to about 2020). To prepare the library, the immunoSEQ multiplex PCR assay was applied. The source is immuneACCESS, and TCRdb retained only in-frame sequences with V and J called. Part of the clones is not carried over; for the studies checked, unresolved V genes explain less than half of this, and the remainder is unexplained. The sample yields 300,000 to 450,000 clones; more than 70% were counted once. The top ten hold approximately 3% of the sample. What was sequenced was peripheral blood. The receptors here all came from a woman aged 25 to 39 with COVID-19, enrolled during active disease.

The chain employs TRBV7-9 and TRBJ2-7, with 8 positions matching TRBD2. Germline lookup yields CDR1 SEHNR and CDR2 FQNEAQ (reference sequence). V dropped 2 bases and J dropped 5; count of bases not matched to a gene: 8. The CDR3 is 15 residues long. The CDR3 sequence: CASSLTGTRPHEQYF. CDR3 nucleotides: TGTGCCAGCAGCTTAACCGGGACTAGGCCTCACGAGCAGTACTTC.

This CDR3 reads CASSPGTGDEQFF. CDR3 bases: TGTGCCAGCTCACCGGGAACAGGGGACGAGCAGTTCTTC. This chain joins TRBV18 and TRBJ2-1; 7 bases are shared with TRBD1. Germline V gene data show CDR1 as KGHSH and CDR2 as LQKENI. Trimming took 3 bases from V and 10 from J; bases not matched to a gene: 6. The CDR3 loop spans 13 amino acids. Full variable domain (remainder filled in from reference TRBV18 and TRBJ2-1): NAGVMQNPRHLVRRRGQEARLRCSPMKGHSHVYWYRQLPEEGLKFMVYLQKENIIDESGMPKERFSAEFPKEGPSILRIQQVVRGDSAAYFCASSPGTGDEQFFGPGTRLTVL.

The chain couples TRBV2 to TRBJ2-7; D unresolved. Trimming removed 4 bases from V and 5 bases from J, with 9 bases in between. The germline CDR1 and CDR2 sequences are SNHLY and FYNNEI. The CDR3 runs 12 residues. CDR3 sequence reads: CASSANSNEQYF. CDR3 in DNA: TGTGCCAGCAGTGCTAACAGCAACGAGCAGTACTTC. Full variable domain (missing parts from reference TRBV2 and TRBJ2-7): EPEVTQTPSHQVTQMGQEVILRCVPISNHLYFYWYRQILGQKVEFLVSFYNNEISEKSEIFDDQFSVERPDGSNFTLKIRSTKLEDSAMYFCASSANSNEQYFGPGTRLTVT.

The chain carries TRBV28 and TRBJ2-3; D uncertain. Trimming pared 6 bases from V and 3 bases from J, leaving 13 bases between. This CDR3 is built from 14 residues. Germline-derived CDR1 and CDR2 are MDHEN and SYDVKM. This chain's CDR3 is CASSEHPRTDTQYF. DNA for the CDR3: TGTGCCAGCAGCGAACATCCCAGGACAGATACGCAGTATTTT.

The chain carries TRBV11-2 and TRBJ1-3; 7 nucleotides agree with TRBD1. Germline values: CDR1 SGHAT, CDR2 FQNNGV. The CDR3 loop spans 15 amino acids. V shed 1 base and J 8 bases; nucleotides not matched to a gene: 8. This chain's CDR3 is CASSLVAGGFDTIYF. Here the CDR3 DNA reads TGTGCCAGCAGCTTAGTCGCAGGGGGGTTTGACACCATATATTTT.

The rearrangement links TRBV18 to TRBJ1-3, with 8 bases aligning to TRBD1. The J segment lost 0 bases and the V segment lost 6 bases, leaving 7 bases of the junction unmatched. Germline loops: CDR1 KGHSH, CDR2 LQKENI. CDR3 length: 16 residues. The CDR3 protein is CASSGTGLVSGNTIYF. Here the CDR3 DNA reads TGTGCCAGCTCGGGGACAGGACTCGTCTCTGGAAACACCATATATTTT.

The rearrangement joins TRBV10-3 to TRBJ1-3, with D possibly matching TRBD1 (5 bases). Germline CDR1 ENHRY, CDR2 SYGVKD. The CDR3 consists of 15 residues. V was clipped by 8 bases and J by 3 bases, with 17 bases between them. CDR3 loop: CAIGAATTYGNTIYF. The CDR3 nucleotides are TGTGCCATCGGGGCAGCCACAACCTATGGAAACACCATATATTTT.

The gene calls are TRBV27 and TRBJ1-6; no definite D call. Germline lookup yields CDR1 MNHEY and CDR2 SMNVEV (reference sequence). The CDR3 spans 13 residues. V lost 5 bases and J 10 bases, leaving 12 bases between the germline ends. This chain's CDR3 is CASSLTYSSPLHF. The CDR3 DNA reads as TGTGCCAGCAGTCTGACTTATAGCTCACCCCTCCACTTT.

This clone was seen a few times. The V and J genes are TRBV7-9 and TRBJ1-2; 8 positions agree with TRBD1. This CDR3 is built from 15 residues. V dropped 2 bases and J dropped 4; count of bases not matched to a gene: 6. Germline lookup yields CDR1 SEHNR and CDR2 FQNEAQ (reference sequence). The CDR3 reads CASSLNQGAGYGYTF. For the CDR3, the DNA is TGTGCCAGCAGCTTAAACCAGGGGGCTGGCTATGGCTACACCTTC.

V and J are TRBV6-5 and TRBJ2-1; tentative D call: TRBD2 (5 bases). The germline V gene has CDR1 MNHEY and CDR2 SVGAGI. This CDR3 has 15 amino acids. V was shortened by 5 bases and J by 0 bases, with 11 bases between the two germline ends. CDR3 protein: CASSITRDSYNEQFF. The CDR3 coding sequence is TGTGCCAGCAGTATCACGAGGGACTCCTACAATGAGCAGTTCTTC.

The chain joins TRBV27 to TRBJ2-3; 10 positions match TRBD1. The CDR3 totals 15 residues. CDR1 MNHEY and CDR2 SMNVEV come from the germline V gene (reference sequence). After removal of 5 bases from V and 4 bases from J, the junction contained 6 bases not matched to a gene. CDR3 in DNA: TGTGCCAGCAGTCTCCGGGACAGGGGCGCAGATACGCAGTATTTT. Its protein product is CASSLRDRGADTQYF.

The CDR3 is CAWSLAADTQYF. CDR3 nucleotides: TGTGCCTGGAGTCTGGCCGCAGATACGCAGTATTTT. V gene TRBV30 combines with J gene TRBJ2-3; D is unclear. Germline assignment: CDR1 GTSNPN and CDR2 SVGIG (reference sequence). There are 12 residues in the CDR3. Trimming stripped 2 bases from V and 4 bases from J, with 7 bases between.

The chain uses TRBV9 and TRBJ1-1; D perhaps matches TRBD1 (6 bases). CDR1 and CDR2 (germline): SGDLS, YYNGEE. The germline V and J ends were trimmed by 3 bases and 10 bases, with 13 bases remaining between them. This CDR3 is 12 amino acids long. The CDR3 sequence is CASSDTGRVAFF. The CDR3 region has the DNA TGTGCCAGCAGCGACACAGGGCGGGTAGCTTTCTTT. Complete variable domain (other parts from reference TRBV9 and TRBJ1-1): DSGVTQTPKHLITATGQRVTLRCSPRSGDLSVYWYQQSLDQGLQFLIQYYNGEERAKGNILERFSAQQFPDLHSELNLSSLELGDSALYFCASSDTGRVAFFGQGTRLTVV.

This clone was found a few times. CDR3 bases: TGTGCCAGCAGCCCCCAGGGACTCCACAATGAGCAGTTCTTC. Its translation is CASSPQGLHNEQFF. This rearrangement joins TRBV7-2 to TRBJ2-1, with D perhaps TRBD2 (6 bases). V lost 5 bases, J lost 5 bases, and 13 bases lay in between. CDR3 length equals 14 residues. Per germline, CDR1 SGHTA and CDR2 FQGNSA.

This chain uses TRBV3-1 (or the pseudogene TRBV3-2) with TRBJ2-7; D gene unclear. Germline V gene sequence: CDR1 LGHDT, CDR2 YNNKEL (reference sequence). This CDR3 region has 14 residues. V was clipped by 9 bases and J by 2 bases, with 17 bases between them. The CDR3: CARGERVSTYEQYF. As DNA, the CDR3 is TGTGCCAGAGGAGAGCGAGTGTCTACCTACGAGCAGTACTTC.

V and J are TRBV27 and TRBJ1-2; D may be TRBD1 (6 bases). Per the germline V gene, CDR1 is MNHEY and CDR2 is SMNVEV (reference sequence). V was trimmed by 6 bases and J by 1 base, leaving 15 bases between them. The length of the CDR3 is 15 residues. DNA of the CDR3: TGTGCCAGCAGCCAGACAGGAATTAGTAACTATGGCTACACCTTC. Translating gives CASSQTGISNYGYTF.

The V and J genes are TRBV11-2 and TRBJ1-4; 7 positions agree with TRBD1. In germline, CDR1 is SGHAT, CDR2 FQNNGV. Trimming cost V 5 bases and J 8 bases; bases outside gene matches: 8. The CDR3 runs 14 residues. CDR3 nucleotides: TGTGCCAGCAGCATCGACAGGGTTGGAGAAAAACTGTTTTTT. Translation: CASSIDRVGEKLFF.

Of note for this clone: Other nucleotide sequences in the sample specify the same CDR3. This chain connects TRBV19 to TRBJ2-3; D unresolved. This CDR3 is built from 13 residues. Germline lookup yields CDR1 LNHDA and CDR2 SQIVND (reference sequence). V was clipped by 1 base and J by 5 bases, with 7 bases between them. The CDR3 DNA is TGTGCCAGTAGTATAGGTCTAAGAGATACGCAGTATTTT. The encoded protein is CASSIGLRDTQYF.

In nucleotides, the CDR3 is TGTGCCAGCAGCTTAGGGGCAGGGAACACCTACGAGCAGTACTTC. Residues: CASSLGAGNTYEQYF. This chain joins TRBV7-8 and TRBJ2-7; D possibly corresponds to TRBD1 (5 bases). V was cut by 1 base and J by 2 bases, with 12 bases left in between. Germline CDR1 is SGHVS and CDR2 is FQNEAQ. The CDR3 length is 15 residues. Based on the CDR3 plus reference TRBV7-8 and TRBJ2-7, the full variable domain is GAGVSQSPRYKVAKRGQDVALRCDPISGHVSLFWYQQALGQGPEFLTYFQNEAQLDKSGLPSDRFFAERPEGSVSTLKIQRTQQEDSAVYLCASSLGAGNTYEQYFGPGTRLTVT.

The chain has TRBV5-1 and TRBJ2-1; 10 bases are a match to TRBD1. The V and J ends lost 7 bases and 8 bases, in that order; junction bases with no gene match: 12. Germline CDR1 SGHRS, CDR2 YFSETQ. This CDR3 is built from 15 residues. CDR3 amino acids: CASGSRRGQGYEQFF. DNA for the CDR3: TGCGCCAGCGGGTCCCGTAGGGGACAGGGGTATGAGCAGTTCTTC.

CDR3 DNA: TGTGCCAGCAGTGAAATGGCTGGTGAGGTGACTGAAGCTTTCTTT. It codes for CASSEMAGEVTEAFF. V gene TRBV25-1 combines with J gene TRBJ1-1; no clear D gene. V lost 2 bases, J lost 5 bases, and 15 bases lay in between. CDR1 and CDR2 (germline): MGHDK, SYGVNS. The CDR3 is made up of 15 amino acids.

This clone was seen a single time. This rearrangement joins TRBV24-1 to TRBJ1-1; D remains unclear. V shed 9 bases and J shed 7 bases, with 11 bases lying between them. CDR1 and CDR2 from the germline V gene are KGHDR and SFDVKD. CDR3 length: 11 residues. CDR3 loop: CATGVEGEAFF. The CDR3 DNA is TGTGCCACCGGCGTTGAGGGTGAAGCTTTCTTT.

The chain links TRBV28 to TRBJ2-3; tentative D call: TRBD2 (7 bases). The length of the CDR3 is 13 residues. Trimming removed 7 bases at V and 5 bases at J, with 13 bases between. CDR1 is MDHEN and CDR2 is SYDVKM in the germline V gene. The CDR3 coding sequence is TGTGCCAGCAACCTGGGAGGGGGAGATACGCAGTATTTT. It encodes CASNLGGGDTQYF.